The T cell receptor (beta chain) under discussion was sequenced for a study of blood T cells in healthy people across ages. Notes on this clonotype: Its antigen is unidentified. It may be a read error: a sequence one base away is much more abundant.

Points from the study as a whole: The study found TCR beta diversity correlated strongly with naive T cell percentage.

Then a second PCR, running roughly 7 to 11 cycles, was carried out with a sample-barcoded 5' primer and a J-beta primer mix. The yield of each sample was at least 2.5 million CDR3-containing paired-end reads. A single record per CDR3 protein comes from TCRdb applying MiXCR to the 5' RACE reads. The sample includes about 640,000 distinct CDR3 sequences, approximately 30% of them seen just once. The CDR3 length is 14 residues. The germline gives CDR1 DFQATT, CDR2 SNEGSKA (reference sequence). V dropped 6 bases and J dropped 5; count of bases not matched to a gene: 10. The J gene is TRBJ2-5, the V gene TRBV20-1; the match to TRBD1 covers 9 bases. The material sequenced was blood. The TCR sequence derives from a woman older than 75 in good health. CDR3 protein: CSADRNRGRETQYF. DNA of the CDR3: TGCAGTGCCGACCGCAACAGGGGGCGGGAGACCCAGTACTTC.